What follows are 17 T cell receptor beta chains derived from one specimen sequenced in a study of T cells after yellow fever vaccination. In TCRdb, the 5' RACE reads were re-called with MiXCR into one record per CDR3 protein. The sample lists about 550,000 distinct CDR3 sequences, roughly a fifth occurring once. The input for sequencing was PBMCs, taken 15 days after the yellow fever booster vaccination. These receptors all come from a man aged 30-40 years who received the YFV17D yellow fever vaccine.

In this sample, this clonotype turned up a few times. The chain carries TRBV3-1 and TRBJ2-1; TRBD2 matches at 11 bases. CDR1 LGHDT and CDR2 YNNKEL come from the germline V gene (reference sequence). V lost 8 bases to trimming and J lost 0 bases; unmatched junction nucleotides: 9. This CDR3 is 17 amino acids long. CDR3 residues: CASGTGLAESSYNEQFF. CDR3 nucleotide sequence: TGTGCCAGCGGAACGGGACTAGCGGAGAGCTCCTACAATGAGCAGTTCTTC.

V is TRBV3-1 and J is TRBJ1-1; D ambiguous. Germline V CDR1 and CDR2: LGHDT, YNNKEL (reference sequence). The CDR3 length is 12 residues. V was trimmed by 7 bases and J by 1 base, leaving 7 bases between them. Here the CDR3 reads CASNQANTEAFF. The CDR3 bases are TGTGCCAGCAACCAGGCGAACACTGAAGCTTTCTTT.

This chain connects TRBV5-1 to TRBJ2-1, with D possibly being TRBD2 (6 bases). CDR1 and CDR2 (germline): SGHRS, YFSETQ. Trimming cost V 1 base and J 7 bases, with 15 bases left between them. This CDR3 is built from 15 residues. For the CDR3, the DNA is TGCGCCAGCAGCTTGAGGTGGGAGGTAAAGAATGAGCAGTTCTTC. It specifies CASSLRWEVKNEQFF.

The chain is built from TRBV20-1 and TRBJ2-3, with unresolved D. Germline CDR1 reads DFQATT; CDR2 reads SNEGSKA (reference sequence). V lost 6 bases to trimming and J lost 5 bases, with 12 bases between them. There are 12 residues in the CDR3. The CDR3: CSATVALDTQYF. CDR3 nucleotide sequence: TGCAGTGCCACGGTAGCCCTAGATACGCAGTATTTT.

This clonotype occurred many times. The chain carries TRBV27 and TRBJ1-1; maybe TRBD1 (5 bases). Trimming pared 9 bases from V and 0 bases from J, leaving 8 bases between. Germline-derived CDR1 and CDR2 are MNHEY and SMNVEV (reference sequence). The CDR3 totals 12 residues. The CDR3 protein is CASRQLNTEAFF. DNA for the CDR3: TGTGCCAGTAGACAGCTGAACACTGAAGCTTTCTTT.

This clonotype was observed a handful of times. V and J are TRBV5-1 and TRBJ2-2; D is perhaps TRBD1 (6 bases). CDR1 SGHRS and CDR2 YFSETQ come from the germline V gene. The CDR3 contains 15 residues. V lost 2 bases and J 0 bases, leaving 8 bases between the germline ends. Here the CDR3 reads CASSLGTTNTGELFF. For the CDR3, the DNA is TGCGCCAGCAGCTTAGGGACAACGAACACCGGGGAGCTGTTTTTT.

The CDR3 nucleotides are TGCGCCAGCAGCTGGGGGGGACAGGGAGGCGCAGATACGCAGTATTTT. The encoded protein is CASSWGGQGGADTQYF. The genes are TRBV5-1 and TRBJ2-3; TRBD1 matches at 9 bases. The CDR3 covers 16 residues. Germline V CDR1 and CDR2: SGHRS, YFSETQ. With V trimmed by 3 bases and J by 4 bases, 9 bases remained unmatched.

This clonotype was seen a handful of times. The gene calls are TRBV20-1 and TRBJ2-3; no definite D call. The CDR3 has 14 residues. The germline V and J ends were trimmed by 2 bases and 0 bases, with 9 bases remaining between them. Germline CDR1 and CDR2: DFQATT and SNEGSKA (reference sequence). CDR3 nucleotide sequence: TGCAGTGCTAGAAAGTGGCCTAGCACAGATACGCAGTATTTT. Its protein product is CSARKWPSTDTQYF.

The chain has TRBV6-1 and TRBJ2-7; perhaps D is TRBD1 or TRBD2 (5 bases each). This CDR3 contains 14 residues. Germline V gives CDR1 MNHNS, CDR2 SASEGT. Trimming cost V 6 bases and J 3 bases, with 15 bases left between them. Written as DNA, the CDR3 is TGTGCCAGCAGATGGGACGGAGGAAACTACGAGCAGTACTTC. It is translated as CASRWDGGNYEQYF.

The chain carries TRBV5-5 and TRBJ2-6; D remains unclear. Germline V gene data show CDR1 as SGHKS and CDR2 as YYEKEE (reference sequence). The CDR3 spans 15 residues. Trimming removed 3 bases at V and 0 bases at J, with 7 bases between. The chain's CDR3 is CASSYMTSGANVLTF. The CDR3 bases are TGTGCCAGCAGCTATATGACCTCTGGGGCCAACGTCCTGACTTTC.

V is TRBV3-1 and J is TRBJ2-5; 14 nucleotides agree with TRBD2. V was clipped by 4 bases and J by 4 bases; unmatched bases: 8. Germline V CDR1 and CDR2: LGHDT, YNNKEL (reference sequence). The CDR3 has 17 amino acids. The CDR3 region has the DNA TGTGCCAGCAGCCCGGGACTAGCGGGAGCCGGCAGAGAGACCCAGTACTTC. Its translation: CASSPGLAGAGRETQYF.

This clonotype was detected a few times. The chain uses TRBV7-2 and TRBJ2-3; either TRBD1 or TRBD2 may supply D (5 bases each). The V gene lost 6 bases and the J gene lost 3 bases, with 22 bases spanning the gap. Per the germline V gene, CDR1 is SGHTA and CDR2 is FQGNSA. The CDR3 has 17 amino acids. As DNA, the CDR3 is TGTGCCAGCAGTTCCCAACCCGTCCGTGAGGGGACAGATACGCAGTATTTT. Translating gives CASSSQPVREGTDTQYF. Filled out from reference TRBV7-2 and TRBJ2-3, the complete variable domain reads GAGVSQSPSNKVTEKGKDVELRCDPISGHTALYWYRQSLGQGLEFLIYFQGNSAPDKSGLPSDRFSAERTGGSVSTLTIQRTQQEDSAVYLCASSSQPVREGTDTQYFGPGTRLTVL.

V gene TRBV7-9 combines with J gene TRBJ2-1; the D gene is possibly TRBD2 (5 bases). V was cut by 3 bases and J by 5 bases, with 14 bases left in between. The CDR3 has 15 amino acids. Germline CDR1 reads SEHNR; CDR2 reads FQNEAQ (reference sequence). The DNA of the CDR3 is TGTGCCAGCAGCTTCTTGGGGAGTTGGAACAATGAGCAGTTCTTC. It encodes CASSFLGSWNNEQFF.

This clonotype was detected a few times. The chain links TRBV2 to TRBJ1-5; D is unclear. The V and J ends lost 9 bases and 7 bases respectively, with 19 bases between them. The V gene's germline CDR1 is SNHLY and CDR2 FYNNEI. The CDR3 length is 14 residues. CDR3 amino acids: CASSLGPSGQPQHF. CDR3 nucleotides: TGTGCCAGTTCTCTGGGCCCTAGTGGACAGCCCCAGCATTTT.

The chain recombines TRBV20-1 with TRBJ2-7; no clear D. V dropped 7 bases and J dropped 0 bases, with 25 bases sitting between them. Germline V lookup: CDR1 DFQATT, CDR2 SNEGSKA (reference sequence). CDR3 length: 17 amino acids. CDR3 sequence: CSVSRRAAGKSSYEQYF. The DNA for the CDR3 is TGCAGTGTTTCCCGTAGGGCTGCTGGGAAGAGCTCCTACGAGCAGTACTTC.

This clonotype showed up just a few times. The V call is TRBV20-1, the J call TRBJ2-7, with TRBD1 matching over 7 bases. V was pared by 6 bases and J by 3 bases, with 11 bases of the junction left unmatched. The CDR3 covers 14 residues. Looked up from germline, CDR1 is DFQATT and CDR2 is SNEGSKA (reference sequence). CDR3 sequence (DNA): TGCAGTGCCACCACAGGGGCGGTAAACTACGAGCAGTACTTC. Protein product: CSATTGAVNYEQYF.

This clonotype was seen a handful of times. V is TRBV12-3 or TRBV12-4 and J is TRBJ2-5; TRBD2 matches 10 bases. This CDR3 is 15 amino acids long. J lost 4 bases, V lost 3 bases, and 5 bases had no gene match. CDR3 DNA sequence: TGTGCCAGCAGTTTGGGACTAGCGCGGGGAGAGACCCAGTACTTC. Its protein product is CASSLGLARGETQYF.